The following is a T cell receptor beta chain sequence with its context. This record belongs to a study of radiotherapy plus CTLA-4 blockade in lung cancer. This CDR3 has 14 amino acids. The germline V gene encodes CDR1 SGHTA and CDR2 FQGTGA. V was cut by 5 bases and J by 8 bases, with 18 bases left in between. Profiling relied on immunoSEQ multiplex PCR, and the TCRdb table lists in-frame clones only, not all of them. This table holds some 78,000 clones, 85% to 90% found once. This sequence originates from a human donor with non-small cell lung cancer who had stable disease on radiotherapy plus ipilimumab. Sample: peripheral blood, taken from a patient treated with radiotherapy plus ipilimumab. The V and J genes are TRBV7-3 and TRBJ1-2, with D hard to call. Here the CDR3 reads CASSPREGGSGYTF. The DNA for the CDR3 is TGTGCCAGCAGCCCACGCGAGGGTGGGTCAGGCTACACCTTC.